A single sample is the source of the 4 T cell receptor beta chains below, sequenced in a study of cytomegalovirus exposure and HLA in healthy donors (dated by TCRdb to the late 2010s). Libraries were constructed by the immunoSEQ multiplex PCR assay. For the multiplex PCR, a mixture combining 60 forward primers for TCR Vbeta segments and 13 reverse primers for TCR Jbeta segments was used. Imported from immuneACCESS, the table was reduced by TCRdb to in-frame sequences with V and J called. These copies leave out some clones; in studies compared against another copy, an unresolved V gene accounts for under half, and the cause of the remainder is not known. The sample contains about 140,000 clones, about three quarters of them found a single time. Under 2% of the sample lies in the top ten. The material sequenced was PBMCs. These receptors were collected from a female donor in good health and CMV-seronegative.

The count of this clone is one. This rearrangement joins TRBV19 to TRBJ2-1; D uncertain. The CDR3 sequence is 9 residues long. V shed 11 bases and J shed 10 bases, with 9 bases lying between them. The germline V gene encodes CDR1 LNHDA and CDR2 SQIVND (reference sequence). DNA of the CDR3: TGTGCCGCCGGTCGGGAGCAGTTCTTC. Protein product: CAAGREQFF.

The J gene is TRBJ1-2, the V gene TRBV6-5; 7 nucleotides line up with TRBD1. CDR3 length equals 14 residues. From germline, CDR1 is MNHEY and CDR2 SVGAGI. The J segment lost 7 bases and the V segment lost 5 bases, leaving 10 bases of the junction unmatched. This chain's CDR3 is CASSGRDRAFGYTF. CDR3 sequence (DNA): TGTGCCAGCAGTGGGCGCGACAGGGCCTTTGGCTACACCTTC.

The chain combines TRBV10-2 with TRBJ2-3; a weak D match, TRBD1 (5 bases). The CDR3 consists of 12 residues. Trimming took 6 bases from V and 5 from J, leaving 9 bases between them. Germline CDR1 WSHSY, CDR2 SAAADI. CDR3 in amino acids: CASRSRGDTQYF. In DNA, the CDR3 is TGCGCCAGCAGAAGTAGGGGAGATACGCAGTATTTT.

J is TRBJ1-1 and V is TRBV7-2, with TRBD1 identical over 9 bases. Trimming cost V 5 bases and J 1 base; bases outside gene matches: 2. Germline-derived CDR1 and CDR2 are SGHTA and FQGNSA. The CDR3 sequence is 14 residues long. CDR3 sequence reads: CASSPGQGNTEAFF. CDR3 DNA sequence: TGTGCCAGCAGCCCGGGACAGGGGAACACTGAAGCTTTCTTT.